One sample yielded the 23 T cell receptor beta chains listed below, sequenced in a study of T-cell memory formation after mild COVID-19. TCRdb analysed the 5' RACE reads with MiXCR anew, one entry per CDR3 protein. The sample comprises 550,000 to 600,000 distinct CDR3 sequences, about 20% of which are singletons, and around 7.7% rests with the top ten. Sequenced material: PBMCs or a T cell subset sorted from them (not recorded which). These receptors originate from an adult woman who had mild COVID-19 (a few samples of this study predate the infection). Cell type and time point are not known.

The chain carries TRBV27 and TRBJ2-7; 9 nucleotides agree with TRBD1. This CDR3 has 15 amino acids. Germline CDR1 reads MNHEY; CDR2 reads SMNVEV (reference sequence). The junction had 6 bases not matched to a gene; V was cut back by 5 bases and J by 1 base. CDR3 bases: TGTGCCAGCAGTCGACCGGGACAGGGTTCCTACGAGCAGTACTTC. Its protein is CASSRPGQGSYEQYF.

V is TRBV5-1 and J is TRBJ2-1, with D perhaps TRBD1 (6 bases). Trimming stripped 4 bases from V and 2 bases from J, with 13 bases between. The CDR3 contains 15 residues. Germline-derived CDR1 and CDR2 are SGHRS and YFSETQ. The CDR3 sequence: CASSTGTVTYNEQFF. In nucleotides, the CDR3 is TGCGCCAGCAGCACAGGGACGGTCACCTACAATGAGCAGTTCTTC. The complete variable domain, with remaining parts taken from reference TRBV5-1 and TRBJ2-1, reads KAGVTQTPRYLIKTRGQQVTLSCSPISGHRSVSWYQQTPGQGLQFLFEYFSETQRNKGNFPGRFSGRQFSNSRSEMNVSTLELGDSALYLCASSTGTVTYNEQFFGPGTRLTVL.

This clonotype was observed a handful of times. The chain links TRBV29-1 to TRBJ2-4, with D unresolved. The germline gives CDR1 SQVTM, CDR2 ANQGSEA. Trimming took off 4 bases at V and 1 base at J, with 5 bases between the two ends. CDR3 length: 12 amino acids. DNA of the CDR3: TGCAGCGTTGCCTATGCCAAAAACATTCAGTACTTC. Its protein is CSVAYAKNIQYF.

This clonotype was detected many times. The gene calls are TRBV12-3 or TRBV12-4 and TRBJ2-1, with unresolved D. The CDR3 totals 15 residues. Trimming shortened V by 6 bases and J by 3 bases, and 15 bases separated the two germline ends. The chain's CDR3 is CASSLTLRSYNEQFF. The CDR3 nucleotides read TGTGCCAGCAGCCTCACGCTTAGGAGCTACAATGAGCAGTTCTTC.

The V and J genes are TRBV2 and TRBJ2-5; D is perhaps TRBD2 (6 bases). The germline V and J ends were trimmed by 5 bases and 9 bases, with 16 bases remaining between them. The V gene's germline CDR1 is SNHLY and CDR2 FYNNEI. The CDR3 runs to 13 residues. The chain's CDR3 is CASSRDSSEAQYF. CDR3 DNA sequence: TGTGCCAGCAGTCGGGACTCCTCGGAGGCCCAGTACTTC.

J is TRBJ2-1 and V is TRBV7-2; D unclear. The V end was cut by 2 bases, the J end by 5 bases, with 4 bases between. This CDR3 region has 12 residues. Germline V CDR1 and CDR2: SGHTA, FQGNSA. This chain's CDR3 is CASSLLDNEQFF. In nucleotides, the CDR3 is TGTGCCAGCAGCTTACTGGACAATGAGCAGTTCTTC.

The chain uses TRBV25-1 and TRBJ2-2; D is perhaps TRBD1 (6 bases). The CDR3 is made up of 16 amino acids. Germline V lookup: CDR1 MGHDK, CDR2 SYGVNS. Trimming took 1 base from V and 7 from J, leaving 16 bases between them. The CDR3, as DNA: TGTGCCAGCAGTGAATTAGGGGGTACCCTGGGCGGGGAGCTGTTTTTT. Translating it yields CASSELGGTLGGELFF.

This clonotype was detected a few times. This rearrangement joins TRBV9 to TRBJ2-1; 14 positions match TRBD2. The junction had 7 bases not matched to a gene; V was cut back by 3 bases and J by 8 bases. There are 16 residues in the CDR3. From germline, CDR1 is SGDLS and CDR2 YYNGEE. DNA for the CDR3: TGTGCCAGCAGCGCAGGGACTAGCGGGAGTGCAGATGAGCAGTTCTTC. Residues: CASSAGTSGSADEQFF. The full variable domain, completed using reference TRBV9 and TRBJ2-1, is DSGVTQTPKHLITATGQRVTLRCSPRSGDLSVYWYQQSLDQGLQFLIQYYNGEERAKGNILERFSAQQFPDLHSELNLSSLELGDSALYFCASSAGTSGSADEQFFGPGTRLTVL.

The J gene is TRBJ2-5, the V gene TRBV4-2; 14 bases map to TRBD2. This CDR3 comprises 16 residues. Germline V gives CDR1 LGHNA, CDR2 YNFKEQ. With 4 bases clipped from V and 5 bases from J, the junction kept 6 bases outside the gene matches. The CDR3 sequence is CASSRGTSGSGETQYF. The CDR3 DNA sequence: TGTGCCAGCAGCCGCGGGACTAGCGGGAGTGGGGAGACCCAGTACTTC.

The J gene is TRBJ2-3, the V gene TRBV7-9; 10 bases align to TRBD2. Germline loops: CDR1 SEHNR, CDR2 FQNEAQ (reference sequence). The CDR3 spans 16 residues. Trimming removed 5 bases from V and 0 bases from J; junction bases left unmatched: 5. The chain's CDR3 is CASSTLAGHSTDTQYF. The CDR3 DNA sequence: TGTGCCAGCAGCACACTAGCGGGACATAGCACAGATACGCAGTATTTT.

This chain connects TRBV7-6 to TRBJ2-3; 7 positions match TRBD1. The V gene end was trimmed by 1 base and the J gene end by 7 bases; junction bases not matched to a gene: 8. The CDR3 is made up of 15 amino acids. Germline V gives CDR1 SGHVS, CDR2 FNYEAQ. The CDR3 DNA follows: TGTGCCAGCAGCTTAGTAGACAGGGTACGACATACGCAGTATTTT. Encoded protein: CASSLVDRVRHTQYF.

V gene TRBV18 combines with J gene TRBJ1-5; a possible D gene is TRBD1 (6 bases). The CDR3 is made up of 16 amino acids. Trimming took 1 base from V and 4 from J, leaving 14 bases between them. CDR1 is KGHSH and CDR2 is LQKENI in the germline V gene. The CDR3 DNA sequence: TGTGCCAGCTCACCACTACAGGGTATTGGGAATCAGCCCCAGCATTTT. This codes for CASSPLQGIGNQPQHF.

This clonotype showed up just a few times. This chain links TRBV7-8 with TRBJ1-2, with TRBD1 matching 7 bases. The germline gives CDR1 SGHVS, CDR2 FQNEAQ. With 2 bases clipped from V and 7 bases from J, the junction kept 13 bases outside the gene matches. CDR3 length: 16 amino acids. As DNA, the CDR3 is TGTGCCAGCAGCTTAAATGAAGGACAGGTCTCAAGTGGCTACACCTTC. It specifies CASSLNEGQVSSGYTF.

The V gene is TRBV4-3, the J gene TRBJ2-5; the match to TRBD1 covers 9 bases. The germline V gene has CDR1 LGHNA and CDR2 YSLEER. J lost 6 bases, V lost 2 bases, and 13 bases had no gene match. The CDR3 loop spans 17 amino acids. In nucleotides, the CDR3 is TGCGCCAGCAGCCAACTCACCGGGACAGGGATCTCACAGACCCAGTACTTC. Its protein is CASSQLTGTGISQTQYF.

V gene TRBV7-9 combines with J gene TRBJ1-5, with D possibly matching TRBD1 (6 bases). V lost 5 bases, J lost 1 base, and 9 bases lay in between. The germline V gene has CDR1 SEHNR and CDR2 FQNEAQ (reference sequence). The CDR3 consists of 14 residues. The CDR3 loop reads CASSTGTSNQPQHF. CDR3 DNA sequence: TGTGCCAGCAGCACCGGGACAAGCAATCAGCCCCAGCATTTT.

In this sample, this clonotype turned up a few times. The genes are TRBV7-8 and TRBJ2-1, with D possibly being TRBD1 (5 bases). Per the germline V gene, CDR1 is SGHVS and CDR2 is FQNEAQ. This CDR3 is built from 16 residues. V gave up 1 base and J gave up 0 bases, with 10 bases separating them. CDR3 sequence reads: CASSLEGYRSYNEQFF. In DNA form, the CDR3 reads TGTGCCAGCAGCTTAGAGGGGTACCGCTCCTACAATGAGCAGTTCTTC.

The chain recombines TRBV3-1 with TRBJ1-1; D is unresolved. Per the germline V gene, CDR1 is LGHDT and CDR2 is YNNKEL (reference sequence). The germline V and J ends were trimmed by 3 bases and 1 base, with 6 bases remaining between them. CDR3 size: 13 residues. The CDR3 coding sequence is TGTGCCAGCAGCCATGAGGAGAACACTGAAGCTTTCTTT. Translating it yields CASSHEENTEAFF.

This clonotype was found a few times. V is TRBV7-6 and J is TRBJ2-5; 13 bases map to TRBD2. Germline lookup yields CDR1 SGHVS and CDR2 FNYEAQ. The CDR3 has 18 residues. Germline trimming cut 2 bases from V and 0 bases from J; bases unmatched to any gene: 6. CDR3 loop: CASSLRPLAGGDQETQYF. The CDR3 DNA follows: TGTGCCAGCAGCTTACGCCCACTAGCGGGGGGGGACCAAGAGACCCAGTACTTC.

The V gene is TRBV7-9, the J gene TRBJ2-1; the D call may be TRBD1 or TRBD2 (5 bases each). V lost 6 bases to trimming and J lost 0 bases, with 21 bases between them. The CDR3 consists of 18 residues. Germline V gene data show CDR1 as SEHNR and CDR2 as FQNEAQ (reference sequence). The CDR3 DNA follows: TGTGCCAGCAGTGGCATCGTTCGGGGCCCCAGCTCCTACAATGAGCAGTTCTTC. Protein sequence: CASSGIVRGPSSYNEQFF.

This sequence joins TRBV6-1 and TRBJ1-2; no clear D. This CDR3 region has 12 residues. The germline gives CDR1 MNHNS, CDR2 SASEGT. V was clipped by 6 bases and J by 10 bases, with 15 bases between them. The DNA of the CDR3 is TGTGCCAGCAGCAACTCCTTAATAGACTACACCTTC. It is translated as CASSNSLIDYTF.

The V call is TRBV5-5, the J call TRBJ1-1, with TRBD1 identical over 7 bases. The CDR3 has 18 amino acids. Germline V gene sequence: CDR1 SGHKS, CDR2 YYEKEE (reference sequence). The V segment lost 7 bases and the J segment 3 bases; nucleotides outside the gene matches: 21. The CDR3, as DNA: TGTGCCAGCGCTCCGGGATACAGGGGATGGAGGGTGGACACTGAAGCTTTCTTT. Translation gives CASAPGYRGWRVDTEAFF. Full variable domain (missing parts from reference TRBV5-5 and TRBJ1-1): DAGVTQSPTHLIKTRGQQVTLRCSPISGHKSVSWYQQVLGQGPQFIFQYYEKEERGRGNFPDRFSARQFPNYSSELNVNALLLGDSALYLCASAPGYRGWRVDTEAFFGQGTRLTVV.

This clonotype was detected many times. The genes are TRBV4-1 and TRBJ1-6; D not resolved. CDR3 size: 14 residues. The V and J ends lost 1 base and 7 bases respectively, with 8 bases between them. The germline V gene has CDR1 MGHRA and CDR2 YSYEKL. The CDR3 coding sequence is TGCGCCAGCAGCCAAGTGATCACAAATTCACCCCTCCACTTT. It codes for CASSQVITNSPLHF.

The chain combines TRBV5-4 with TRBJ1-2; D possibly corresponds to TRBD1 (5 bases). This CDR3 region has 13 residues. Germline CDR1 and CDR2: SGHNT and YYREEE (reference sequence). V was trimmed by 5 bases and J by 6 bases, leaving 14 bases between them. CDR3 region: CASRPQRGHGYTF. The CDR3, as DNA: TGTGCCAGCAGACCCCAGAGGGGCCATGGCTACACCTTC.